This TCR beta chain emerged from a study of control samples from healthy donors and cancer patients. The CDR3 consists of 15 residues. Profiled with immunoSEQ multiplex PCR; TCRdb holds only in-frame clones, not every one. Among 95,000 to 150,000 clones listed, about 90% were seen once. The sequenced sample was blood. V and J are TRBV21-1 and TRBJ2-2. TRBV21-1 is a pseudogene segment. This receptor was identified in a man aged 18 to 29 in good health. CDR3 loop: CASSKGAQRIRELFF. The DNA of the CDR3 is TGTGCCAGCAGCAAAGGTGCTCAACGGATCCGGGAGCTGTTTTTT.